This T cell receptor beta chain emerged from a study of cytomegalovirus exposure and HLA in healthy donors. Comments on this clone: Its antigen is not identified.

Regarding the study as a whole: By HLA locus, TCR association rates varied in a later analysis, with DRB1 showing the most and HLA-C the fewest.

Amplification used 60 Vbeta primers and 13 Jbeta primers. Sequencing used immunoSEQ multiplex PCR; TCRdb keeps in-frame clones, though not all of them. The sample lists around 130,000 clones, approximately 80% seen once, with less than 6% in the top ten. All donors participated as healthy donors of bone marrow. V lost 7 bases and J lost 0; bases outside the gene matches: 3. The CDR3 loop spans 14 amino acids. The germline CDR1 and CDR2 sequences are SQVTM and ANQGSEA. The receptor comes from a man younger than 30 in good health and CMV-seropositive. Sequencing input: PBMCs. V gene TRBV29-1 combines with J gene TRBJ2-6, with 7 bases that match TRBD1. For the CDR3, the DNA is TGCAGCGCCAGGACAGGCTCTGGGGCCAACGTCCTGACTTTC. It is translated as CSARTGSGANVLTF.